These 11 T cell receptor beta chains were sequenced from one sample in a study of T cells in Graves' hyperthyroidism and ophthalmopathy. It was RNA transcripts that yielded the amplified TCR beta CDR3 regions. HTBI primers were used for first-round RT-PCR of the TCR CDR3. TCRdb re-called the multiplex PCR reads with MiXCR, one entry per CDR3 protein. The sample yields about 270,000 distinct CDR3 sequences, less than 30% seen once. The sample was blood. These receptors originate from a middle-aged man with Graves' hyperthyroidism that later progressed to Graves' ophthalmopathy.

This clonotype appeared a few times. V usage is TRBV3-1 and J usage is TRBJ1-1, with no clear D. V was shortened by 1 base and J by 2 bases, with 5 bases between the two germline ends. The CDR3 totals 13 residues. Germline V gives CDR1 LGHDT, CDR2 YNNKEL (reference sequence). The CDR3 region has the DNA TGTGCCAGCAGCCAAGCTAGCAACACTGAAGCTTTCTTT. Translated, it gives CASSQASNTEAFF.

The chain combines TRBV12-3 or TRBV12-4 with TRBJ2-7; a weak D match, TRBD1 (5 bases). The CDR3 runs to 12 residues. The V gene lost 3 bases and the J gene lost 3 bases, with 6 bases spanning the gap. DNA for the CDR3: TGTGCCAGCAGTTTCGGACACTACGAGCAGTACTTC. As protein: CASSFGHYEQYF.

V gene TRBV28 combines with J gene TRBJ2-7; 10 nucleotides line up with TRBD2. The J segment lost 6 bases and the V segment lost 6 bases, leaving 8 bases of the junction unmatched. Per the germline V gene, CDR1 is MDHEN and CDR2 is SYDVKM. The CDR3 is 14 amino acids. The CDR3 nucleotides are TGTGCCAGCAGCCCAGAGCGGGAGGGACGCGAGCAGTACTTC. It is translated as CASSPEREGREQYF.

At least ten counts were recorded for this clonotype. The chain employs TRBV6-2 or TRBV6-3 and TRBJ2-7, with TRBD1 identical over 10 bases. The V segment lost 4 bases and the J segment 3 bases; nucleotides outside the gene matches: 9. The CDR3 has 16 residues. Germline lookup yields CDR1 MNHEY and CDR2 SVGEGT. The CDR3 coding sequence is TGTGCCAGCAGTTCCCCAGACAGGGGGCTTAGCTACGAGCAGTACTTC. Residues: CASSSPDRGLSYEQYF.

This clonotype was seen many times. V usage is TRBV7-2 and J usage is TRBJ2-7; 9 positions match TRBD2. Trimming cost V 5 bases and J 2 bases; bases outside gene matches: 7. The CDR3 consists of 15 residues. Per the germline V gene, CDR1 is SGHTA and CDR2 is FQGNSA. The CDR3, as DNA: TGTGCCAGCAGCGACGATAGCGGGAGAGCCTACGAGCAGTACTTC. Residues: CASSDDSGRAYEQYF. The whole variable domain, filled in from reference TRBV7-2 and TRBJ2-7, reads GAGVSQSPSNKVTEKGKDVELRCDPISGHTALYWYRQSLGQGLEFLIYFQGNSAPDKSGLPSDRFSAERTGGSVSTLTIQRTQQEDSAVYLCASSDDSGRAYEQYFGPGTRLTVT.

The chain employs TRBV24-1 and TRBJ1-1, with 9 bases aligning to TRBD1. This CDR3 is 12 amino acids long. CDR1 and CDR2 from the germline V gene are KGHDR and SFDVKD. V lost 4 bases to trimming and J lost 10 bases; unmatched junction nucleotides: 3. CDR3 bases: TGTGCCACCAGTGAATCGGGACAGGGAGCTTTCTTT. This sequence encodes CATSESGQGAFF.

The V and J genes are TRBV10-3 and TRBJ1-1; a possible D gene is TRBD1 (5 bases). The CDR3 length is 13 residues. CDR1 and CDR2 (germline): ENHRY, SYGVKD. Trimming removed 6 bases from V and 1 base from J, with 9 bases in between. The CDR3 here is CAISSGGNTEAFF. The CDR3 DNA follows: TGTGCCATCAGCTCGGGGGGGAACACTGAAGCTTTCTTT.

In its sample, this clonotype was seen many times. The chain joins TRBV28 to TRBJ1-5; the D gene is possibly TRBD1 (5 bases). From germline, CDR1 is MDHEN and CDR2 SYDVKM. The V end was cut by 9 bases, the J end by 7 bases, with 22 bases between. There are 15 residues in the CDR3. CDR3 residues: CARERLGRSRQPQHF. Here the CDR3 DNA reads TGTGCCAGGGAACGGTTGGGGCGAAGCAGACAGCCCCAGCATTTT.

The chain carries TRBV6-5 and TRBJ2-7, with D maybe TRBD1 (5 bases). V lost 2 bases and J 0 bases, leaving 8 bases between the germline ends. This CDR3 comprises 14 residues. Germline CDR1 MNHEY, CDR2 SVGAGI. CDR3 coding DNA: TGTGCCAGCAGTTACGATACAGGCTCCTACGAGCAGTACTTC. Its protein is CASSYDTGSYEQYF.

The sample holds a few counts of this clonotype. The gene calls are TRBV6-5 and TRBJ2-7; D is perhaps TRBD1 (6 bases). The V gene's germline CDR1 is MNHEY and CDR2 SVGAGI. Deletions cut 2 bases from V and 0 bases from J, with 14 bases between. This CDR3 region has 16 residues. The CDR3 region has the DNA TGTGCCAGCAGTTACATCCCGGACAGCCTCTCCTACGAGCAGTACTTC. This gives the protein CASSYIPDSLSYEQYF.

This clonotype appeared many times. The chain links TRBV18 to TRBJ1-2; D unresolved. CDR3 size: 15 residues. Germline CDR1 is KGHSH and CDR2 is LQKENI. V lost 4 bases and J 0 bases, leaving 12 bases between the germline ends. CDR3 DNA sequence: TGTGCCAGCTCACGTGGTAGGGCAGCTAACTATGGCTACACCTTC. This encodes CASSRGRAANYGYTF.